This paragraph covers one T cell receptor (beta chain) sequence. Its antigen target is currently unknown. Base qualities are not at hand, and no much larger clone is one base apart. This sample stems from a study of blood T cell repertoires in COVID-19 (TCRdb year 2020). For context, the study as a whole: The collaborator samples originated in the United States, Italy and Spain and spanned the acute and convalescent phases of COVID-19. Where available, HLA class I and class II types were taken from metadata supplied by the sample provider and were not determined by assay-based typing. Subjects who had been exposed to COVID-19, were actively infected with it, or had recovered from it provided the deeply sampled blood TCRbeta repertoires that made up the dataset. The repertoires were released in a freely available public database meant as a resource for research on the immune response to SARS-CoV-2. Sample metadata almost always included a de-identified subject ID, COVID-19 status, age in years and sex. The prospective study material was composed of cDNA or gDNA derived from T cells, B-cell-depleted T cells, or PBMCs. The samples were drawn from two sources: the first 160 participants of the ongoing ImmuneRACE study, and about 1,300 subjects contributed by 6 global collaborators. Overall study outcomes, separate from this receptor: How much clinical and demographic metadata was included differed by source and by participant, and the metadata was provided uncurated.

At one collaborating source in Seattle, patients were enrolled during active infection and were followed longitudinally through the course of disease. The collaborating institutions used their own protocols to collect whole blood in K2EDTA tubes. For TCRbeta analysis, collaborator samples were shipped as frozen whole blood, as isolated PBMCs, or as DNA extracted from either sample type. The immunoSEQ Assay, a bias-controlled multiplex PCR, was used to amplify TCRbeta CDR3 regions from genomic DNA. The original methods were these. The number of nucleated cells in each sample was estimated by amplification of reference gene primers within the assay. To quantify the absolute abundance of each unique TCRbeta CDR3 rearrangement, sequence reads were collapsed and filtered. For each sample, productive Simpson clonality was calculated as the square root of Simpson's diversity index across productive rearrangements. TCRdb provides this immuneACCESS table in a form limited to in-frame rearrangements. Some clones are lacking; in checked studies, under half of them reflect an unresolved V gene, and why the rest are absent is not known. The V and J calls and the clone size are those of that table, but D and trimming were determined from the DNA. For this sample there are 350,000 or so clones; about 90% appear just once. About 10% of the sample goes to the ten largest clones.

The receptor's source is a woman in her thirties with COVID-19, enrolled during active disease. Sequences were obtained from peripheral blood.

The sequenced DNA is TGTGCCAGCAGCTTAGAGATAGCGGGAGATGAGACCCAGTACTTC. This encodes CASSLEIAGDETQYF. This chain is built from TRBV7-9 and TRBJ2-5, with 9 bases in between that match TRBD2. CDR1 SEHNR and CDR2 FQNEAQ were looked up in the germline V gene (reference sequence). Its CDR3 holds 15 amino acids, cysteine through phenylalanine. Just CDR3 DNA is preserved here, 45 bases in frame from base 1. At the junction V is shortened by 1 base and J by 5 bases; bases outside the gene matches: 5.